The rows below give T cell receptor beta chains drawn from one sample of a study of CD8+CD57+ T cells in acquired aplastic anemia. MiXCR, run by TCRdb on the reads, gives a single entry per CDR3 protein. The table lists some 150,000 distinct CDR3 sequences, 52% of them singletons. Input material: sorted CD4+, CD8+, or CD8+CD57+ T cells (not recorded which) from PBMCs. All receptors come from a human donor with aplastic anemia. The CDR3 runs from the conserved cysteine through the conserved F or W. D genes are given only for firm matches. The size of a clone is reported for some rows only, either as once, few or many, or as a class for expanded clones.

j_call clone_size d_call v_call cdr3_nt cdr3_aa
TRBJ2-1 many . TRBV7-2 TGTGCCAGCAGCTTAGGGCGGTCTAATGAGCAGTTCTTC CASSLGRSNEQFF
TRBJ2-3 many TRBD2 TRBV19 TGTGCCAGTAGTGGAGCGGGGGGTCCAGATACGCAGTATTTT CASSGAGGPDTQYF
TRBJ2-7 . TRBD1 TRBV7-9 TGTGCCAGCAGCTTAATGATCGGGACAGGTGCCTACGAGCAGTACTTC CASSLMIGTGAYEQYF
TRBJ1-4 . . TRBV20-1 TGCAGTGCTAGAGCAGCAACTAATGAAAAACTGTTTTTT CSARAATNEKLFF
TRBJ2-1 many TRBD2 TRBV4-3 TGCGCCAGCAGCCAAGTGCGGGGGGACGAGCAGTTCTTC CASSQVRGDEQFF
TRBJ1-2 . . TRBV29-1 TGCAGCGTTGAGCTAGCAGCCCTCAGGGGAGGTGGCGGCTACACCTTC CSVELAALRGGGGYTF
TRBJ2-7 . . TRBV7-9 TGTGCCAGCAGCGCGTGGACCTCCTACGAGCAGTACTTC CASSAWTSYEQYF
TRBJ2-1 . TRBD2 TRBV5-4 TGTGCCAGCAGCTTGGCTAGCGGGAGTTTTGAGCAGTTCTTC CASSLASGSFEQFF
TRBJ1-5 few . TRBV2 TGTGCCAGCAGGGGGGACGGACAGCCCCAGCATTTT CASRGDGQPQHF
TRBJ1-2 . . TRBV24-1 TGTGCCACCAGTGATTTTCGGCAGGGGTACTATGGCTACACCTTC CATSDFRQGYYGYTF
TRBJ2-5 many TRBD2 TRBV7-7 TGTGCCAGCAGCTGGACTAGCGGGGTAGAAGAGACCCAGTACTTC CASSWTSGVEETQYF
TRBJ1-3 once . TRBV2 TGTGCCAGCAGGGAAACAGGGTATGGAAACACCATATATTTT CASRETGYGNTIYF
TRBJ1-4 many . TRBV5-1 TGCGCCAGCAGCCTTGGGACACTTGAAAAACTGTTTTTT CASSLGTLEKLFF
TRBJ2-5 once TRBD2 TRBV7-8 TGTGCCAGCAGCCCGGAACTAGCGGGGGGACAAGAGACCCAGTACTTC CASSPELAGGQETQYF
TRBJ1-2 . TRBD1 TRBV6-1 TGTGCCAGCGGAAACCGGGACAGCGACTATGGCTACACCTTC CASGNRDSDYGYTF
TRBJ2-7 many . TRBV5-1 TGCGCCAGCAGCTGGGGGTCGGGACAAAAAACCTACGAGCAGTACTTC CASSWGSGQKTYEQYF
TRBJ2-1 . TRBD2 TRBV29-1 TGCAGCGTTCCCGGGACTACCAACAATGAGCAGTTCTTC CSVPGTTNNEQFF
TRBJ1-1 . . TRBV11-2 TGTGCCAGCAGCCAAGATCCGCGGAACACTGAAGCTTTCTTT CASSQDPRNTEAFF
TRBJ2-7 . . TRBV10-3 TGTGCCATGAGGGACTCCTACGAGCAGTACTTC CAMRDSYEQYF
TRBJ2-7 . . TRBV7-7 TGTGCTAGCAGCCCAGTTCAGGGGTCCACCTACGAGCAGTACTTC CASSPVQGSTYEQYF
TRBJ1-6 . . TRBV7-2 TGTGCCAGCACCCTCCCGAATTCACCCCTCCACTTT CASTLPNSPLHF
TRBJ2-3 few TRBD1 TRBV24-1 TGTGCCACCAGCCTGGACAGGGCCGATACGCAGTATTTT CATSLDRADTQYF
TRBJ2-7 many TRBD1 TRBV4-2 TGTGCCAGCAGCCAAATAAACCCGGCGACAGGGGTACGCGAGCAGTACTTC CASSQINPATGVREQYF
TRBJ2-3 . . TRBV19 TGTGCCAGTAGTATCTATCGTCCCACGGGGGCAGATACGCAGTATTTT CASSIYRPTGADTQYF
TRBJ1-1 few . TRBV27 TGTGCCAGCAGTTTGTTCCCTTTCGCGACGAACACTGAAGCTTTCTTT CASSLFPFATNTEAFF
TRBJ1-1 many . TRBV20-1 TGCAGTGCTAGAGATGGCGAGGCAGACACTGAAGCTTTCTTT CSARDGEADTEAFF
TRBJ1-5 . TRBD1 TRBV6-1 TGTGCCAGCAGCGACAGGGGCGGTCAGCCCCAGCATTTT CASSDRGGQPQHF
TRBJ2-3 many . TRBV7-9 TGTGCCAGCAGCGGGGCCCCTAGCACAGATACGCAGTATTTT CASSGAPSTDTQYF
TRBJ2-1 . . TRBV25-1 TGTGCCAGCAGTCATGGGGACTCCCGGGGGAATGAGCAGTTCTTC CASSHGDSRGNEQFF
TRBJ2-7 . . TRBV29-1 TGCAGCGTCGGGGGCCTTCAAACCTACGAGCAGTACTTC CSVGGLQTYEQYF
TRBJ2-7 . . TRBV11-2 TGTGCCAGCAGCCGTGGGGGTTACGCCTCCGAGCAGTACTTC CASSRGGYASEQYF
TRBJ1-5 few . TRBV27 TGTGCCAGCAGTGGACAGTACAGCAATCAGCCCCAGCATTTT CASSGQYSNQPQHF
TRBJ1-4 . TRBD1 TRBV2 TGTGCCAGCATCAGGGACAGGGAAAATGAAAAACTGTTTTTT CASIRDRENEKLFF
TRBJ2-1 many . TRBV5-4 TGTGCCAGCAGCGGCAGATCTGCCTACAATGAGCAGTTCTTC CASSGRSAYNEQFF
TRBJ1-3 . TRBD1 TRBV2 TGTGCCAGCAGGGGGACAGGGCACTATGGCTACACCATATATTTT CASRGTGHYGYTIYF
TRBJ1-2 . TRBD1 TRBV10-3 TGTGCCATCAGTGGACAGGGGTTAGAGGGCTACACCTTC CAISGQGLEGYTF
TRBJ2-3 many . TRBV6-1 TGTGCCAGCAGTGCGAGAGTAGCCCGGGACACAGATACGCAGTATTTT CASSARVARDTDTQYF